The clone carrying this T cell receptor beta chain was seen many times. Its antigen is not identified. Sampling of bone marrow took place during active disease in every patient. These data belong to a study of read filtering for tumor transcriptome and immune sequencing. Study-level findings and limits: Single-read clonotypes: about 81.9% of IR-seq clonotypes (about 3.5% of reads), roughly 70% of RNA-seq clonotypes (roughly 49% of reads).

From roughly 390 ng of RNA, a library with molecular barcoded alpha/delta and beta/gamma adaptors was made. Via MiXCR, TCRdb re-called the reads, giving one row per CDR3 protein. Here the sample spans about 86,000 distinct CDR3 sequences, 12% being singletons. Sequenced: a population of CD138-negative cells sorted from bone marrow. This clonotype was obtained from a donor aged 40 or over with multiple myeloma.

The CDR3 is CASSPGATGLAGEETQYF. CDR3 in DNA: TGCGCCAGCAGCCCCGGGGCGACCGGGCTAGCGGGGGAAGAGACCCAGTACTTC. This chain uses TRBV5-1 with TRBJ2-5; 10 nucleotides line up with TRBD2. Per the germline V gene, CDR1 is SGHRS and CDR2 is YFSETQ. V lost 4 bases and J lost 3; bases outside the gene matches: 15. This CDR3 is built from 18 residues.